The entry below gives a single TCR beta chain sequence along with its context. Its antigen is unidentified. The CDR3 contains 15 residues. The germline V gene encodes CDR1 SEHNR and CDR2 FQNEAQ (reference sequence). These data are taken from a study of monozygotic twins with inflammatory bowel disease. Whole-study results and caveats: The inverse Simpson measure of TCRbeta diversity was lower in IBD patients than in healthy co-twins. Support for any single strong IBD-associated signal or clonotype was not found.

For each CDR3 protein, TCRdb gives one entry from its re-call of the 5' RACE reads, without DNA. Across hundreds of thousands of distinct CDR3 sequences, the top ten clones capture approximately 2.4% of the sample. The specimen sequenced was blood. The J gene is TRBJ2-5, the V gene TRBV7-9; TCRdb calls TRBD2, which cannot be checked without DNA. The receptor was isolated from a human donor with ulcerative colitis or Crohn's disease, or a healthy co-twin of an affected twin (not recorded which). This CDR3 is CASSSTGGAPETQYF.